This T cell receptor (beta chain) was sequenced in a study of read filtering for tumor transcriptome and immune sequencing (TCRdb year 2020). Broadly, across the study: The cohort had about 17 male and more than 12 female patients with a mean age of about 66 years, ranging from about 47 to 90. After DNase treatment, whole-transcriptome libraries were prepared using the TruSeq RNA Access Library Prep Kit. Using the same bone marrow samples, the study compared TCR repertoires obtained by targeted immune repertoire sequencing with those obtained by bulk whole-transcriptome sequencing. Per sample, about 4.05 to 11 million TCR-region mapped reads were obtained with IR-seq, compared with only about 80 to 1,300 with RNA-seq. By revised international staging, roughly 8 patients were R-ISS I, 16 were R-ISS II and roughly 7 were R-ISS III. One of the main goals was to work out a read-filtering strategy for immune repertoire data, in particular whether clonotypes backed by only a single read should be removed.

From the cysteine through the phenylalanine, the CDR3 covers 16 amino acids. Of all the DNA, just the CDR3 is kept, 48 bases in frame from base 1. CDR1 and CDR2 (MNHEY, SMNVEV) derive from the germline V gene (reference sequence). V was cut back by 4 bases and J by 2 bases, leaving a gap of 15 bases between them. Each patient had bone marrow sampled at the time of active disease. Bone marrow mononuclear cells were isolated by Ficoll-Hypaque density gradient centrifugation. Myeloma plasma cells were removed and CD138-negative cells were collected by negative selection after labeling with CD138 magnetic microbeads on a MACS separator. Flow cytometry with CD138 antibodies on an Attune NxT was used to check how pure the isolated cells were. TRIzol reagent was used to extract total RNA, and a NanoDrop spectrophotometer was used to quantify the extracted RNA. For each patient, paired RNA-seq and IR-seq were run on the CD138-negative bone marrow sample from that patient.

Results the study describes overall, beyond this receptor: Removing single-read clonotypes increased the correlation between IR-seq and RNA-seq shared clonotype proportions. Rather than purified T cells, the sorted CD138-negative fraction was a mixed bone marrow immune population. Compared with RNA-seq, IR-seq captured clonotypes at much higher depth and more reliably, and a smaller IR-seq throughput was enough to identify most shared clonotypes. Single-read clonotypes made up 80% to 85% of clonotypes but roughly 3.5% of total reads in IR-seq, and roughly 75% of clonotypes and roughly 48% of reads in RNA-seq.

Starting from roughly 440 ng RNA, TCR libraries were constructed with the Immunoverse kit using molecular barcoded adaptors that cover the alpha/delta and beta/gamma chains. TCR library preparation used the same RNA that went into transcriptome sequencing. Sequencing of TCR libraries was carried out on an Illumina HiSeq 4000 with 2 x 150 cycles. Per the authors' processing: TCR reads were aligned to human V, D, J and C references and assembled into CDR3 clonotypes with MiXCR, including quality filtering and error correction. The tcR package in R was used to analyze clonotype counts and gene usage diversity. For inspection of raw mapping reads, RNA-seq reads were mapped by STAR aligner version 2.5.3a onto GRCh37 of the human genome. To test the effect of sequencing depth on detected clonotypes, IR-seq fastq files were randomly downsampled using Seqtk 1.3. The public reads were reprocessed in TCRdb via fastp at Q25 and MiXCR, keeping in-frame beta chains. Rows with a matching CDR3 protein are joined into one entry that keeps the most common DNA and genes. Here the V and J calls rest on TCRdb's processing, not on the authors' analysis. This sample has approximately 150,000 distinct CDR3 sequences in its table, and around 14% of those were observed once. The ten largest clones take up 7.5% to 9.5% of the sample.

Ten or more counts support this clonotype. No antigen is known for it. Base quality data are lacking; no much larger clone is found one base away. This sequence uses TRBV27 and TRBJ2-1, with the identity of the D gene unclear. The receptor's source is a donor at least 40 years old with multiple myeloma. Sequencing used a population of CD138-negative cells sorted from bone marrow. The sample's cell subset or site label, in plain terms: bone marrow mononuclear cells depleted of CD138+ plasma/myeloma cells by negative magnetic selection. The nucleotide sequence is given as TGTGCCAGCAGTTCAAGATCCGGGTCCGCCTACAATGAGCAGTTCTTC. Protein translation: CASSSRSGSAYNEQFF.